This T cell receptor beta chain was recorded in a study of regulatory T cells in long-lasting Graves disease. Overall study: Prior antithyroid drug treatment in newly diagnosed Graves' patients lasted under 3 months. Study-wide points: A greater number of public clonotypes (around 2,700) was shared by persistent patients than by new patients (about 960).

V dropped 5 bases and J dropped 8 bases, with 13 bases sitting between them. The length of the CDR3 is 13 residues. CDR1 and CDR2 (germline): SGHAT, FQNNGV. This clonotype came up many times. Its antigen is undetermined. Time point of the sample: newly diagnosed GD, antithyroid drugs for less than 3 months. Generation of the TCR library employed RNA extracted from PBMCs. Libraries of TCR beta came from iRepertoire HTBI primers plus Arm-PCR of CDR3 regions. In TCRdb, the multiplex PCR reads were re-called with MiXCR into one record per CDR3 protein. In the table there are about 450,000 distinct CDR3 sequences, about 14% of which are singletons. This same sample was also part of a study on T cells in Graves' hyperthyroidism and ophthalmopathy.

This receptor was obtained from a woman aged 50 to 60 with Graves disease. The source was peripheral blood mononuclear cells (PBMCs), collected at new diagnosis, from a patient treated with antithyroid drugs. The chain is built from TRBV11-2 and TRBJ2-1; no firm D call. The DNA of the CDR3 is TGTGCCAGCAGCCTCGGCAGTCCCGATGAGCAGTTCTTC. Translating gives CASSLGSPDEQFF.